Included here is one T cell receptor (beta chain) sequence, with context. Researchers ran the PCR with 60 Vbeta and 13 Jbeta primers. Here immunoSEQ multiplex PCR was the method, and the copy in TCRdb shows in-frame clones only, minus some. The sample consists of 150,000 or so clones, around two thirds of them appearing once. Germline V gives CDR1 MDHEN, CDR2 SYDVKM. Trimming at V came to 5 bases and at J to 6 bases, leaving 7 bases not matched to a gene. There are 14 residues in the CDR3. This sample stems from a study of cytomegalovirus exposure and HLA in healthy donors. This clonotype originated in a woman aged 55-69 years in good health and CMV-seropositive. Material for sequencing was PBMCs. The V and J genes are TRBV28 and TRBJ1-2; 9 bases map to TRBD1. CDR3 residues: CASSGTGRTDGYTF. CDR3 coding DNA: TGTGCCAGCAGTGGGACAGGGAGGACCGATGGCTACACCTTC.